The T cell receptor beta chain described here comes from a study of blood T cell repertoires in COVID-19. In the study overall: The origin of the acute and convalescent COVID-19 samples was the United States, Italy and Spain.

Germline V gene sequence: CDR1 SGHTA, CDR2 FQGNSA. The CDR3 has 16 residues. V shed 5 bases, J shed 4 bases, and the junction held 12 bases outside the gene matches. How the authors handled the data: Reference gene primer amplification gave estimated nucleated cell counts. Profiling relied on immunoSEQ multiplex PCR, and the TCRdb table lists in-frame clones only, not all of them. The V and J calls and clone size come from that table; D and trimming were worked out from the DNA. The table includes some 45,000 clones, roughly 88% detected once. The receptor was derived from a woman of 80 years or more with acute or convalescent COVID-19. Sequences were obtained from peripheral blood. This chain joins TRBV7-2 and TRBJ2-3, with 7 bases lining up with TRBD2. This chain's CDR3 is CASSLRTRGLPDTQYF. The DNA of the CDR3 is TGTGCCAGCAGCCTGAGGACTAGGGGCCTGCCAGATACGCAGTATTTT. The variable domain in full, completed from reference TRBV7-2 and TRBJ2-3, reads GAGVSQSPSNKVTEKGKDVELRCDPISGHTALYWYRQSLGQGLEFLIYFQGNSAPDKSGLPSDRFSAERTGGSVSTLTIQRTQQEDSAVYLCASSLRTRGLPDTQYFGPGTRLTVL.